This is a list of T cell receptor beta chains from one sample in a study of T cells after yellow fever vaccination. Each CDR3 protein is one row after TCRdb ran MiXCR on the 5' RACE reads. The sample consists of approximately 300,000 distinct CDR3 sequences, 13% of them appearing once. The starting material was CD4+ T cells sorted from PBMCs, obtained 45 days after the yellow fever booster vaccination. All receptors come from a man under 40 who received the YFV17D yellow fever vaccine. The CDR3 runs from the conserved cysteine through the conserved F or W. The order of the fields is clone size, V gene, D gene, J gene, CDR3 DNA, CDR3 protein. A D gene is named only where the DNA matches it firmly. The size field is filled for only some rows; it gives once, few, many or a size class.

>NA|TRBV28|TRBD1|TRBJ2-4
TGTGCCAGCAGTACTACAGGGGCCGTAATGGGCATTCAGTACTTC
CASSTTGAVMGIQYF
>few|TRBV12-3/TRBV12-4|NA|TRBJ1-1
TGTGCCAGCAGTGCCGACCCCAGGGGTTCTACTGAAGCTTTCTTT
CASSADPRGSTEAFF
>few|TRBV5-4|NA|TRBJ2-1
TGTGCCGGCACCGGGCCCGGGGGCAATGAGCAGTTCTTC
CAGTGPGGNEQFF
>few|TRBV20-1|TRBD2|TRBJ2-2
TGCAGTGCTAGCGGGAGGTGGGAACAAGCGGGAGTTGACACCGGGGAGCTGTTTTTT
CSASGRWEQAGVDTGELFF
>few|TRBV7-7|NA|TRBJ2-3
TGTGCTAGCAGCTTAGGGCGGGCTCTCACAGATACGCAGTATTTT
CASSLGRALTDTQYF
>NA|TRBV7-2|NA|TRBJ2-6
TGTGCCAGCAGCTTCGCCCCCCCTACTAGGTCTGGGGCCAACGTCCTGACTTTC
CASSFAPPTRSGANVLTF
>few|TRBV3-1|TRBD2|TRBJ2-3
TGTGCCAGCAGCCAACCGGGACTAGCGTCGCGCACAGATACGCAGTATTTT
CASSQPGLASRTDTQYF
>NA|TRBV9|TRBD2|TRBJ2-3
TGTGCCAGCAGCGTAGGGCCGGGGGGAGTCACAGATACGCAGTATTTT
CASSVGPGGVTDTQYF
>NA|TRBV7-2|TRBD2|TRBJ2-3
TGTGCCAGCGGGAGAACTAGCGGAGATACGCAGTATTTT
CASGRTSGDTQYF
>NA|TRBV5-1|TRBD1|TRBJ2-3
TGCGCCAGCAGCTTGGACGGACAGGGGTTCACAGATACGCAGTATTTT
CASSLDGQGFTDTQYF
>few|TRBV2|NA|TRBJ1-5
TGTGCCAGCAGTGTATGGGGCCAGCCCCAGCATTTT
CASSVWGQPQHF
>NA|TRBV6-2/TRBV6-3|TRBD1|TRBJ2-5
TGTGCCAGCAGTCCCATGGGACAGGGGAAAAAGGAGACCCAGTACTTC
CASSPMGQGKKETQYF
>few|TRBV5-6|TRBD1|TRBJ1-1
TGTGCCAGCAACAAAGACAGGGGCGGGTTCACTGAAGCTTTCTTT
CASNKDRGGFTEAFF
>NA|TRBV6-5|NA|TRBJ1-5
TGTGCCAGCAGTATCGATAGCAATCAGCCCCAGCATTTT
CASSIDSNQPQHF
>few|TRBV7-3|NA|TRBJ2-1
TGTGCCAGCAGCTTACTGGGTGGGGATTCCTACAATGAGCAGTTCTTC
CASSLLGGDSYNEQFF
>few|TRBV6-5|NA|TRBJ1-2
TGTGCCAGCAGCATGGCTGGGGGAGGCTACACCTTC
CASSMAGGGYTF
>few|TRBV25-1|TRBD1|TRBJ2-7
TGTGCCAGCACACGAGGTGGGACAGGGGGATACGAGCAGTACTTC
CASTRGGTGGYEQYF
>few|TRBV20-1|TRBD2|TRBJ2-1
TGCAGTGCTGGTCTAGCGGGAGCCTACAATGAGCAGTTCTTC
CSAGLAGAYNEQFF
>many|TRBV7-6|TRBD2|TRBJ2-1
TGTGCCAGCAGCTTAGAAGGGACTAGGGTCCTCGAGCAGTTCTTC
CASSLEGTRVLEQFF
>many|TRBV10-3|NA|TRBJ2-6
TGTGCCATCAGGGGGACTGGAGGGGCGGCCAACGTCCTGACTTTC
CAIRGTGGAANVLTF
>NA|TRBV6-1|TRBD1|TRBJ2-5
TGTGCCAGCACCGAAAGACAGACAGGGGGCCTCCGTGAGACCCAGTACTTC
CASTERQTGGLRETQYF
>NA|TRBV7-9|NA|TRBJ2-7
TGTGCCAGCAGCTTAGAACTCTACGAGCAGTACTTC
CASSLELYEQYF
>NA|TRBV30|NA|TRBJ1-5
TGTGCCTGGAGTGCCGGGGGAGACTATCAGCCCCAGCATTTT
CAWSAGGDYQPQHF
>NA|TRBV5-4|NA|TRBJ2-3
TGTGCCAGCAGCCCGCCGATCACAGATACGCAGTATTTT
CASSPPITDTQYF
>NA|TRBV10-3|TRBD2|TRBJ2-1
TGTGCCATCAGCCCAGGGACTAGCGGAAACAATGAGCAGTTCTTC
CAISPGTSGNNEQFF
>few|TRBV4-2|NA|TRBJ2-7
TGTGCCAGCAGCCCTATGTGGGGGGCGTTTCACGAGCAGTACTTC
CASSPMWGAFHEQYF
>many|TRBV11-3|NA|TRBJ2-5
TGTGCCAGCAGCTTAGGGAGGGACAGAGACCAGTACTTC
CASSLGRDRDQYF
>NA|TRBV20-1|NA|TRBJ2-2
TGCAGTGCTAGGGCAAGGATCTACACCGGGGAGCTGTTTTTT
CSARARIYTGELFF
>few|TRBV29-1|TRBD2|TRBJ2-7
TGCAGCGTTGGCGGGGGTAGGACCCGTACCTACGAGCAGTACTTC
CSVGGGRTRTYEQYF
>few|TRBV4-3|NA|TRBJ2-1
TGCGCCAGCAGCCAAGATCTTAGGTCTAGCCGGAGGTACAATGAGCAGTTCTTC
CASSQDLRSSRRYNEQFF
>few|TRBV20-1|TRBD2|TRBJ2-1
TGCAGTGCAACGGGGGGATACAATGAGCAGTTCTTC
CSATGGYNEQFF
>NA|TRBV5-6|TRBD2|TRBJ2-3
TGTGCCAGCAGCCTCGGGGGGGGACTTACAGATACGCAGTATTTT
CASSLGGGLTDTQYF
>few|TRBV7-2|TRBD1|TRBJ2-7
TGTGCCAGCAGCCGCACGACAGGGACCCCCTACGAGCAGTACTTC
CASSRTTGTPYEQYF